This TCR beta chain came from a study of stem cell transplantation in POMP-related autoinflammatory disease. At the level of the study: Hypothesis: faulty thymoproteasomes impair CD8+ T-cell selection, skewing TRB repertoires. The study's findings and limits: A trend toward lower repertoire diversity and greater clonality appeared in every analyzed T-cell subset of PRAID patients.

The method was immunoSEQ multiplex PCR; TCRdb's version includes in-frame clones alone and lacks a portion of them. The table has tens of thousands of clones, approximately 91% seen once. From germline, CDR1 is SEHNR and CDR2 FQNEAQ (reference sequence). The V and J ends lost 4 bases and 6 bases respectively, with 17 bases between them. The CDR3 runs to 15 residues. Note on this clone: Its specificity is unknown.

Sequenced material: CD4+ T cells from PBMCs, taken after stem cell transplantation. The J gene is TRBJ2-3, the V gene TRBV7-9; D may be TRBD2 (5 bases). The sequence derives from a human patient with POMP-related autoinflammation and immune dysregulation (PRAID). Some T cells may arise from the graft donor. The CDR3 protein is CASSSRAVGADTQYF. CDR3 nucleotide sequence: TGTGCCAGCAGCTCCAGAGCGGTGGGCGCGGATACGCAGTATTTT. The whole variable domain, filled in from reference TRBV7-9 and TRBJ2-3, reads DTGVSQNPRHKITKRGQNVTFRCDPISEHNRLYWYRQTLGQGPEFLTYFQNEAQLEKSRLLSDRFSAERPKGSFSTLEIQRTEQGDSAMYLCASSSRAVGADTQYFGPGTRLTVL.